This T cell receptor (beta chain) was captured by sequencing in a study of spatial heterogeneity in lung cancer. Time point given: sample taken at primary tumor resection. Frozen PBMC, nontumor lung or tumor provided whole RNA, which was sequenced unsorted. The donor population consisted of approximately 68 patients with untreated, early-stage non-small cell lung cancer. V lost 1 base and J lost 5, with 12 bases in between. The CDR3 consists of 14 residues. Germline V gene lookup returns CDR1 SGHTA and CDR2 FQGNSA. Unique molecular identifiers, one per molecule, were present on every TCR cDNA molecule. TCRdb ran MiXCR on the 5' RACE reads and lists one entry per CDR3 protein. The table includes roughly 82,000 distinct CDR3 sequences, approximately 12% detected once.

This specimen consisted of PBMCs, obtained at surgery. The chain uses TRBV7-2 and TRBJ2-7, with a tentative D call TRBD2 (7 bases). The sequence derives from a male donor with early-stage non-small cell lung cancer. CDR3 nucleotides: TGTGCCAGCAGCTTAGGGTCGGGGGGCCACGAGCAGTACTTC. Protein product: CASSLGSGGHEQYF.